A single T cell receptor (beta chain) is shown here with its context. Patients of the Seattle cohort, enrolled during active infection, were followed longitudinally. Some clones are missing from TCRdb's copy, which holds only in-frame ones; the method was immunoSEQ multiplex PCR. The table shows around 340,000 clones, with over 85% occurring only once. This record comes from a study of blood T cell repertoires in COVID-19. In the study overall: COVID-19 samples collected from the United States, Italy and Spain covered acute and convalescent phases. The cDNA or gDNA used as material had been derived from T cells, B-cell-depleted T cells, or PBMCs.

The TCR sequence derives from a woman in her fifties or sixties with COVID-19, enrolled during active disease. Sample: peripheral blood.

The CDR3 protein is CASSQGLGGGYNEQFF. The CDR3 nucleotides are TGTGCCAGCAGCCAAGGGCTAGGGGGGGGTTACAATGAGCAGTTCTTC. The chain employs TRBV14 and TRBJ2-1; maybe TRBD2 (7 bases). The germline V gene encodes CDR1 SGHDN and CDR2 FVKESK. V was shortened by 1 base and J by 4 bases, with 14 bases between the two germline ends. This CDR3 is 16 amino acids long. Looking up the rest from reference TRBV14 and TRBJ2-1 gives the full variable domain: EAGVTQFPSHSVIEKGQTVTLRCDPISGHDNLYWYRRVMGKEIKFLLHFVKESKQDESGMPNNRFLAERTGGTYSTLKVQPAELEDSGVYFCASSQGLGGGYNEQFFGPGTRLTVL.